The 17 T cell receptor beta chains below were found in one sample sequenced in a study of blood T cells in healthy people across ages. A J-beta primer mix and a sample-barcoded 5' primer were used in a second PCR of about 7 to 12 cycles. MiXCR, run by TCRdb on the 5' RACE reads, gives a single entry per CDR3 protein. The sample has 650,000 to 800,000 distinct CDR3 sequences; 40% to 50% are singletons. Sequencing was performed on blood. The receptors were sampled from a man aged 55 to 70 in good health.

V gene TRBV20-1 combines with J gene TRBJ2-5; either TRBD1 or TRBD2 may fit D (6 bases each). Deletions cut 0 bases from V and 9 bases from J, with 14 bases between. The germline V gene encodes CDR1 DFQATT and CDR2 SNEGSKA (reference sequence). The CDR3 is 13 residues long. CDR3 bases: TGCAGTGCTAGAGATAGGGGGGCGCGGTCCCAGTACTTC. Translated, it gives CSARDRGARSQYF.

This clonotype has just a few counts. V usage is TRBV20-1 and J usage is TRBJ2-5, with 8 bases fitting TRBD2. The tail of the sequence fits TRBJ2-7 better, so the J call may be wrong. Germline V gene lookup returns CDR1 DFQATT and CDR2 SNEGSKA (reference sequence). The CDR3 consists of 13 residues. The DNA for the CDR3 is TGCAGTGCTAGACTAGCGGGTACCCACGAGCAGTACTTC. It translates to CSARLAGTHEQYF.

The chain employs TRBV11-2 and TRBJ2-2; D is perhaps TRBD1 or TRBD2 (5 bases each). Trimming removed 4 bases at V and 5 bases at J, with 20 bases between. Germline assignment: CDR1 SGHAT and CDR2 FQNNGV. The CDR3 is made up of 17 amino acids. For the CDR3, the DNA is TGTGCCAGCAGCTACCCCACAGGTTCGGGGACGACCGGGGAGCTGTTTTTT. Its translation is CASSYPTGSGTTGELFF.

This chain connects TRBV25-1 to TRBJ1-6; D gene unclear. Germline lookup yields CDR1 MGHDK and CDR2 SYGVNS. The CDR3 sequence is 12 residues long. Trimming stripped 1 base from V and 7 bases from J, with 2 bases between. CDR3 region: CASSESNSPLHF. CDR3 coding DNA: TGTGCCAGCAGTGAATCCAATTCACCCCTCCACTTT. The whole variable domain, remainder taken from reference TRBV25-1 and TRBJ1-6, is EADIYQTPRYLVIGTGKKITLECSQTMGHDKMYWYQQDPGMELHLIHYSYGVNSTEKGDLSSESTVSRIRTEHFPLTLESARPSHTSQYLCASSESNSPLHFGNGTRLTVT.

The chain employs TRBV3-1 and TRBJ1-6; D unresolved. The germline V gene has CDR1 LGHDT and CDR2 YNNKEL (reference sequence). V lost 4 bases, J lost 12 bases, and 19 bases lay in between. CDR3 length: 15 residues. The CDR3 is CASSPMRTVGRPLHF. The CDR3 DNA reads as TGTGCCAGCAGCCCCATGAGGACGGTCGGGAGACCCCTCCACTTT.

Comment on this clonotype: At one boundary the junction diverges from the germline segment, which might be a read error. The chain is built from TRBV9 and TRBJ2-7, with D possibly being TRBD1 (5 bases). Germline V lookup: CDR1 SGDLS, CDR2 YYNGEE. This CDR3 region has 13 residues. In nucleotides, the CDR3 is TGTGCCGGCAGCGTTGACAGCTCCTACGAGCAGTACTTC. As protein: CAGSVDSSYEQYF.

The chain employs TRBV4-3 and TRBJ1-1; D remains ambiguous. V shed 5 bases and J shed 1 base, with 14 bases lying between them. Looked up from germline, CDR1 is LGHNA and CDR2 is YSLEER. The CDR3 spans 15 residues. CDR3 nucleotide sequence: TGCGCCAGCAGCACTTCCCCCACAGCGAACACTGAAGCTTTCTTT. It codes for CASSTSPTANTEAFF.

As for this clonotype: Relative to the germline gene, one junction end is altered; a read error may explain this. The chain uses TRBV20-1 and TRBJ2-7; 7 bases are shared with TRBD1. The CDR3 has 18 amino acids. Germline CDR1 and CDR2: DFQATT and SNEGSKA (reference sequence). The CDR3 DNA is TGCAGTGCTAGAGGTAGAAAAGACAGGGCACTTAGCTCCGACGAGCAGTACTTC. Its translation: CSARGRKDRALSSDEQYF.

This CDR3 reads CASSPFSGVNYGYTF. CDR3 nucleotides: TGCGCCAGCAGCCCCTTTTCCGGGGTGAACTATGGCTACACCTTC. This chain links TRBV5-1 with TRBJ1-2; no firm D call. V was shortened by 4 bases and J by 2 bases, with 15 bases between the two germline ends. This CDR3 is 15 amino acids long. Germline CDR1 reads SGHRS; CDR2 reads YFSETQ.

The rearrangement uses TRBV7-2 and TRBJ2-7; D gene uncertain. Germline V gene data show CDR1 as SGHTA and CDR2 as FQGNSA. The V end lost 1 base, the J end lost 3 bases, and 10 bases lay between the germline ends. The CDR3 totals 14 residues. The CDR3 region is CASSLGTTVYEQYF. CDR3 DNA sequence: TGTGCCAGCAGCTTAGGAACGACTGTCTACGAGCAGTACTTC.

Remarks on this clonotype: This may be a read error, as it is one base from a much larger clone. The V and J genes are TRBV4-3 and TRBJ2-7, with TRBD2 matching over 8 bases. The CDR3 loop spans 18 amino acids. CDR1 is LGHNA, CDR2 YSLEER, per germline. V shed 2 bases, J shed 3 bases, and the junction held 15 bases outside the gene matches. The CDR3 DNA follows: TGCGCCAGCAGCCAACGCCTTCGGGGGGGGTCTAAAGACTACGAGCAGTACTTC. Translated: CASSQRLRGGSKDYEQYF.

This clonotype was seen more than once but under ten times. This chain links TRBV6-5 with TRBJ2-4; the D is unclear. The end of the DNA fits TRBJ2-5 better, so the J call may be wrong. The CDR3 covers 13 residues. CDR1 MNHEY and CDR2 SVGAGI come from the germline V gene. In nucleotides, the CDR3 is TGTGCCAGCAGTTATGGCAGGTCGGAGACCCAGTACTTC. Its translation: CASSYGRSETQYF.

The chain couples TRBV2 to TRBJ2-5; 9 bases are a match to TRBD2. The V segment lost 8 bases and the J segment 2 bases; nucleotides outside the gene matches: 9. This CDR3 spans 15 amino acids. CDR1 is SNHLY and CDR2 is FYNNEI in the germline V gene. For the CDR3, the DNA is TGTGCCAGCGCCGGGAGCGGGGGGCCACAAGAGACCCAGTACTTC. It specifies CASAGSGGPQETQYF. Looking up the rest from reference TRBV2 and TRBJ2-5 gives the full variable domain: EPEVTQTPSHQVTQMGQEVILRCVPISNHLYFYWYRQILGQKVEFLVSFYNNEISEKSEIFDDQFSVERPDGSNFTLKIRSTKLEDSAMYFCASAGSGGPQETQYFGPGTRLLVL.

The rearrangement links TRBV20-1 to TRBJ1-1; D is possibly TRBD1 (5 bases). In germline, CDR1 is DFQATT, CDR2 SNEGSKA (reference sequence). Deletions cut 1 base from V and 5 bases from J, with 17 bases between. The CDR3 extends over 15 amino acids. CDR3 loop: CSARGGWEGLTEAFF. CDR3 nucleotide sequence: TGCAGTGCTAGAGGGGGCTGGGAGGGGCTGACTGAAGCTTTCTTT.

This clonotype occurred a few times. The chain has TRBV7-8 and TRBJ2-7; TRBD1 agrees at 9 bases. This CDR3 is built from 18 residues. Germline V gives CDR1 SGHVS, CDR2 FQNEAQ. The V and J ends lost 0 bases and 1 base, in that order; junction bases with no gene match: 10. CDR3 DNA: TGTGCCAGCAGCTTAGCCATCCCGGACAGGGGAATTTCCTACGAGCAGTACTTC. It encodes CASSLAIPDRGISYEQYF. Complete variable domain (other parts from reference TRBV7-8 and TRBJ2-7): GAGVSQSPRYKVAKRGQDVALRCDPISGHVSLFWYQQALGQGPEFLTYFQNEAQLDKSGLPSDRFFAERPEGSVSTLKIQRTQQEDSAVYLCASSLAIPDRGISYEQYFGPGTRLTVT.

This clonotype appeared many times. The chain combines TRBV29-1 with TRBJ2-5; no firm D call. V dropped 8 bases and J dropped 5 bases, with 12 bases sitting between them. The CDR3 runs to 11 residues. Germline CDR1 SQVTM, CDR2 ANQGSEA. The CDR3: CSSTDFETQYF. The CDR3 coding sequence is TGCAGCTCTACGGATTTCGAGACCCAGTACTTC.

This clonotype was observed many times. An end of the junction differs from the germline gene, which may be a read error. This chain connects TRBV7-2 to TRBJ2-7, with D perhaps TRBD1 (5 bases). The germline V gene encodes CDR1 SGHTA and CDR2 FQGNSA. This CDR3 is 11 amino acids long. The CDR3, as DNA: TGTGCCAGCAGTTTAGGGGTCGAGCAGTACTTC. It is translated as CASSLGVEQYF. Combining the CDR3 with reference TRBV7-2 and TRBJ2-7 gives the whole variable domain GAGVSQSPSNKVTEKGKDVELRCDPISGHTALYWYRQSLGQGLEFLIYFQGNSAPDKSGLPSDRFSAERTGGSVSTLTIQRTQQEDSAVYLCASSLGVEQYFGPGTRLTVT.